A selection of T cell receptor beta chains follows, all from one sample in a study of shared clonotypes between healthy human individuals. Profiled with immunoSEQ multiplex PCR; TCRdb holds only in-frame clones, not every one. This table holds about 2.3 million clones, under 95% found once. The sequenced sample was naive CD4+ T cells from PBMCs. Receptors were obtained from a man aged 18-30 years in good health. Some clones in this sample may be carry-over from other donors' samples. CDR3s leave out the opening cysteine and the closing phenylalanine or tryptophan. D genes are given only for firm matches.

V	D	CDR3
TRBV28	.	ASTTGGMGYGYT
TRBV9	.	ASSVAVAGELF
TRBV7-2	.	ASTPESPRASAREQY
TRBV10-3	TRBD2	ATGPGGTSTDTQY
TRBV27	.	ASSRRTLLVDEQF
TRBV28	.	ASRQGVEKLF
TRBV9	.	ASSAHPLGLGNEQF
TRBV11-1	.	ASSSLTYEQY
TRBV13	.	ASSRTGAGTYEQY
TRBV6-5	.	ASREGGGEQY
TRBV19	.	ASRPGSLLLYNEQF
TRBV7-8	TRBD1	ASSLFGTGRRNEQF
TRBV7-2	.	ASSLHSQETQY
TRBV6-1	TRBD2	ASSSPSGGYEQY
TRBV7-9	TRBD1	ASSQPDRDNGYT
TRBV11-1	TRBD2	ASSLTPSGRDTGELF
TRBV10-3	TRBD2	AISESRGALAGPYEQY
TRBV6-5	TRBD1	ASRPGQGNTEAF
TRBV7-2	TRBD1	ASSLDYDRDAQH
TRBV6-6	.	ASWGSEKLF
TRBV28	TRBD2	ASSRGGLFYEQY
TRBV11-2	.	ASSLDHRESQPQH
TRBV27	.	ASSSAGAGKAEAF
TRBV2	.	ASSVLLPNTEAF
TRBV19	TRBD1	ASIQDRGFDEQY
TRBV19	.	ASSILDPSTDTQY
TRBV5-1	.	ASSVSSNEKLF
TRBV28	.	ASGAQGWAYA
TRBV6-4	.	ASSDRRGYT
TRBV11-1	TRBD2	ASSSSGRETQY
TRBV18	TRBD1	ASSPDRVKNQPQH
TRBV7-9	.	ASSLPQSTMKQF
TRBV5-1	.	ASSSGVLGNTIY
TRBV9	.	ASSVVGARDEKLF
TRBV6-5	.	ASSKGGWVQTQY
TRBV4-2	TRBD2	ASSQGLADEQY
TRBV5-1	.	ASSWDNQETQY
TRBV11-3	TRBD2	ASSFSGSSTGELF
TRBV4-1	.	ASSPRGLTANTEAF
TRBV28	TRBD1	ASSPTGQGPYEQY
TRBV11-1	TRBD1	ASSSQGRNEQF
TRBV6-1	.	ASRIGTHYEQY
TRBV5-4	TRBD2	ASSPSASGLYNEQF
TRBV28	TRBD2	ASSLGETSGSTDTQY
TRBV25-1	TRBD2	ASSILAGSSYNEQF
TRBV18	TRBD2	ASSTGLAREQY
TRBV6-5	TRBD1	ASLRRQGLVYGYT
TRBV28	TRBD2	ASSLSGLTYEQY
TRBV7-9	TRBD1	ASSPLGQGIYEQY
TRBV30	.	AWSYSGTQY
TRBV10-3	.	AISESRQGPHNEQF
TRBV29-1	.	SVGRGLPSRLEQF
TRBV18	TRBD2	ASSPGTSGYEQY
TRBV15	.	ATSRGDRPYEQY